The sequence of this TCR beta chain was determined in a study of beta chain features in type 1 diabetes. Whole-study context: Cell yields, gender and age were similar in healthy donors and patients. Study results and caveats: For Type 1 diabetes patients, all four CD4+ subsets carried TCRB CDR3s that were moderately but significantly shorter.

Comment on this clone: Its specificity is not known.

Germline-derived CDR1 and CDR2 are SNHLY and FYNNEI. After removal of 5 bases from V and 9 bases from J, the junction contained 4 bases not matched to a gene. The CDR3 length is 13 residues. Every isolated RNA sample was fully reverse transcribed, so sequencing captured expressed TCRB transcripts. Data came from immunoSEQ multiplex PCR; TCRdb stores just in-frame clones and leaves some out. Of about 40,000 clones listed, 45% to 50% are singletons. The chain couples TRBV2 to TRBJ2-1; 10 bases fit TRBD2. Sequenced: central memory CD4+ T cells from blood. The TCR originated in a woman aged 18-29 years in good health. The CDR3, as DNA: TGTGCCAGCAGTCTAGCGGGGGAGAGTGAGCAGTTCTTC. This translates into CASSLAGESEQFF.